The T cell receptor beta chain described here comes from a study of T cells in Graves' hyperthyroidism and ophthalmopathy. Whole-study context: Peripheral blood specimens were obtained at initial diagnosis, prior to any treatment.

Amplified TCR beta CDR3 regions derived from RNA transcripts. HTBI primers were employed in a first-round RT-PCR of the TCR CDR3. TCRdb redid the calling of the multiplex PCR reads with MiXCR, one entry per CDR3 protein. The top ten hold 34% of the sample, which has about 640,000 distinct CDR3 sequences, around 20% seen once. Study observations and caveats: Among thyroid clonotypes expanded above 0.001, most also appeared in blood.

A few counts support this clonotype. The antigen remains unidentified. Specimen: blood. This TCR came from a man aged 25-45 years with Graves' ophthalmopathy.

The CDR3 protein is CATSRTDRGSYEQYF. CDR3 bases: TGTGCCACCAGCAGAACCGACAGGGGCTCCTACGAGCAGTACTTC. J is TRBJ2-7 and V is TRBV15; the match to TRBD1 covers 8 bases. V lost 2 bases, J lost 0 bases, and 3 bases stayed unmatched. The CDR3 runs 15 residues. From germline, CDR1 is LNHNV and CDR2 YYDKDF (reference sequence).